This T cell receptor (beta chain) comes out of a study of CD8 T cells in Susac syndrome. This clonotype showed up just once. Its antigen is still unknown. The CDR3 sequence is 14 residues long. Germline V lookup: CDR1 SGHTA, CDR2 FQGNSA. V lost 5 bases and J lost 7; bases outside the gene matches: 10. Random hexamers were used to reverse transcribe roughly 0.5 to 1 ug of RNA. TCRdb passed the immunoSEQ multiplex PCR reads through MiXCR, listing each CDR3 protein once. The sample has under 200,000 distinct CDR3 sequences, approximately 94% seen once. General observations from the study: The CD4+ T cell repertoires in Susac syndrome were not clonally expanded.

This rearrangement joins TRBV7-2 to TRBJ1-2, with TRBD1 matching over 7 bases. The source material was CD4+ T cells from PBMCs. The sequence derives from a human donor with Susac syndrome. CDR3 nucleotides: TGTGCCAGCAGCCCGCAGACAGGGTCAACTGGCTACACCTTC. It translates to CASSPQTGSTGYTF.